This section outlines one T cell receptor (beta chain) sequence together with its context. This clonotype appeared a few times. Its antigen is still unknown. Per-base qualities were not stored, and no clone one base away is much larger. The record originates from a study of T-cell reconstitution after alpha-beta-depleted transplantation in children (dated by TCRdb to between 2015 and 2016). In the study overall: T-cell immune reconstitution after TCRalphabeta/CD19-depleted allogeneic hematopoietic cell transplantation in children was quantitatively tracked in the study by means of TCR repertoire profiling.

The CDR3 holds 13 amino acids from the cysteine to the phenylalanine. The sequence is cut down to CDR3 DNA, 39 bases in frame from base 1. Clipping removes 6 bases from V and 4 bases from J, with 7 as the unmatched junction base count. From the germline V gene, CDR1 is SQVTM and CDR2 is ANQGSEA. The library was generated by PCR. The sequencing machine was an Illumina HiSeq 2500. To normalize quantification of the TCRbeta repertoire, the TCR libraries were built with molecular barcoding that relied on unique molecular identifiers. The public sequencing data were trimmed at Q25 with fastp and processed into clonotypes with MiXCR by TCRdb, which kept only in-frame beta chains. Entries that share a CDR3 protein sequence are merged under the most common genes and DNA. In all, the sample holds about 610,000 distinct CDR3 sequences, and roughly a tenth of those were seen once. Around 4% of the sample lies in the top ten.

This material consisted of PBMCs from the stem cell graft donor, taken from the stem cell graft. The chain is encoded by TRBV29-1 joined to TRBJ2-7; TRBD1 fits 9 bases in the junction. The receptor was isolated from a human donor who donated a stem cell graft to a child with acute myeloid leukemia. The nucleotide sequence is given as TGCAGCGTCGGTCGAGACAGGGGGTACGAGCAGTACTTC. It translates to CSVGRDRGYEQYF.